This T cell receptor beta chain was observed in a study of early T cells in non-severe SARS-CoV-2 infection. Each CDR3 protein is one row after TCRdb ran MiXCR on the 5' RACE reads. The table lists 79,000 or so distinct CDR3 sequences, 9.5% to 15% of them singletons. Study outcomes and limitations: VDJdb-based matching was biased toward anti-spike CD8 responses and missed private and CD4 specificities.

This clonotype occurred a few times. Its antigen is undetermined. V lost 2 bases and J lost 0, with 11 bases in between. The germline CDR1 and CDR2 sequences are MNHNY and SVGAGI (reference sequence). The CDR3 length is 15 residues. The TCR sequence derives from an adult who was a healthcare worker with PCR-confirmed SARS-CoV-2 infection or an uninfected control (not recorded which). The chain carries TRBV6-6 and TRBJ2-7, with no clear D. Sequencing was done on a sample of whole blood. The CDR3 DNA follows: TGTGCCAGCAGTTACCTAGGCCTTGACTCCTACGAGCAGTACTTC. Translating it yields CASSYLGLDSYEQYF.